This T cell receptor (beta chain) was identified in a study of blood T cells in healthy people across ages. Overall study findings and caveats: Fewer expanded clones and more diversity marked long-lived versus aged donors. Naive T cell percentage and TCR beta diversity correlated strongly. In older individuals, TCR beta diversity per million T cells was lower, falling roughly linearly with age.

The CDR3 contains 15 residues. Trimming pared 0 bases from V and 0 bases from J, leaving 8 bases between. Germline CDR1 SGHRS, CDR2 YFSETQ. This clonotype was found a few times. Its antigen is unknown. Primed by a sample-barcoded 5' primer and a J-beta primer mix, a second PCR proceeded for 7 to 11 cycles. Per-sample output comprised a minimum of 2.5 million paired-end reads containing CDR3. TCRdb reprocessed the 5' RACE reads with MiXCR, giving one entry per CDR3 protein. The data contain fewer than 800,000 distinct CDR3 sequences, 21% of them singletons. This TCR came from a man aged 70-80 years in good health. Sequenced sample: blood. The rearrangement joins TRBV5-1 to TRBJ2-3; no reliable D call. CDR3 DNA sequence: TGCGCCAGCAGCTTGGAGGCAGCTAGCACAGATACGCAGTATTTT. Amino acid sequence: CASSLEAASTDTQYF.